These T cell receptor beta chains were read from a single sample in a study. TCRdb called the 5' RACE reads again in MiXCR, with one record for every CDR3 protein. Here the sample spans roughly 64,000 distinct CDR3 sequences, less than 25% being singletons. The sample consisted of memory CD4+ T cells sorted from a lymph node. All receptors derive from a female donor with breast cancer. Both conserved end residues are part of each CDR3. D genes are given only for firm matches. Some rows mark clone size as missing; the rest say once, few, many or name a class of expanded clone.

J gene,D gene,clone size,V gene,CDR3 protein,CDR3 DNA
TRBJ1-5,NA,few,TRBV5-1,CASSLGGRVNQPQHF,TGCGCCAGCAGCTTGGGGGGCAGGGTCAATCAGCCCCAGCATTTT
TRBJ1-1,NA,NA,TRBV6-5,CASSYSKRNTEAFF,TGTGCCAGCAGTTACTCGAAGAGGAACACTGAAGCTTTCTTT
TRBJ1-1,NA,NA,TRBV7-9,CASNELMNTEAFF,TGTGCCAGCAATGAGCTAATGAACACTGAAGCTTTCTTT
TRBJ2-7,TRBD1,many,TRBV9,CASSRGGLSSYEQYF,TGTGCCAGCAGTAGAGGGGGCTTGAGCTCCTACGAGCAGTACTTC
TRBJ1-3,NA,NA,TRBV5-1,CASSVGTSNTIYF,TGCGCCAGCAGCGTCGGGACATCAAACACCATATATTTT
TRBJ1-5,NA,NA,TRBV24-1,CATSGLVDTQHF,TGTGCCACCAGTGGCCTTGTAGATACGCAGCATTTT
TRBJ2-1,TRBD2,NA,TRBV7-2,CASSFGTSGSWGGNEQFF,TGTGCCAGCAGCTTCGGGACTAGCGGGAGTTGGGGAGGCAATGAGCAGTTCTTC
TRBJ2-5,TRBD2,NA,TRBV20-1,CSALAGVNEETQYF,TGCAGTGCTTTAGCGGGAGTTAATGAAGAGACCCAGTACTTC
TRBJ2-2,TRBD1,NA,TRBV20-1,CSALQGHGELFF,TGCAGTGCTTTACAGGGGCACGGGGAGCTGTTTTTT
TRBJ2-7,TRBD2,many,TRBV20-1,CSAGSSGTYEQYF,TGCAGTGCTGGATCTAGCGGAACTTACGAGCAGTACTTC
TRBJ1-1,TRBD1,many,TRBV7-2,CASSPRGTGNTEAFF,TGTGCCAGCAGCCCTCGTGGGACAGGGAACACTGAAGCTTTCTTT
TRBJ2-4,TRBD1,few,TRBV25-1,CASVRGNIQYF,TGTGCCAGTGTCAGGGGGAACATTCAGTACTTC
TRBJ2-3,TRBD1,NA,TRBV5-1,CASSISGTGGDTQYF,TGCGCCAGCAGCATTTCCGGGACAGGTGGAGATACGCAGTATTTT
TRBJ2-7,NA,few,TRBV11-2,CASSLDWGADEQYF,TGTGCCAGCAGCTTAGACTGGGGGGCAGACGAGCAGTACTTC
TRBJ2-1,TRBD2,NA,TRBV20-1,CSVGTSGRGYNELFF,TGCAGTGTCGGGACTAGCGGGAGGGGGTACAATGAGCTGTTCTTC
TRBJ2-1,TRBD2,many,TRBV7-2,CASSLEASGRNEQFF,TGTGCCAGCAGCTTAGAAGCTAGCGGGAGAAATGAGCAGTTCTTC